Here is one T cell receptor beta chain with its context. The germline V gene has CDR1 SGHTA and CDR2 FQGNSA. The CDR3 covers 13 residues. V lost 5 bases to trimming and J lost 2 bases, with 9 bases between them. This record belongs to a study of cytomegalovirus exposure and HLA in healthy donors. A multiplex PCR was run with 60 Vbeta primers and 13 Jbeta primers. Only in-frame clones appear in the TCRdb table, and some are missing; sequencing was by immunoSEQ multiplex PCR. Found here are about 140,000 clones, 85% to 90% of them singletons; the top ten hold roughly 5.2%. This TCR came from a woman aged 25 to 39 in good health and CMV-seronegative. This chain joins TRBV7-2 and TRBJ1-1, with no clear D. Sequenced input: PBMCs. The CDR3 loop reads CASSPPSNTEAFF. CDR3 coding DNA: TGTGCCAGCAGCCCCCCGTCCAACACTGAAGCTTTCTTT.